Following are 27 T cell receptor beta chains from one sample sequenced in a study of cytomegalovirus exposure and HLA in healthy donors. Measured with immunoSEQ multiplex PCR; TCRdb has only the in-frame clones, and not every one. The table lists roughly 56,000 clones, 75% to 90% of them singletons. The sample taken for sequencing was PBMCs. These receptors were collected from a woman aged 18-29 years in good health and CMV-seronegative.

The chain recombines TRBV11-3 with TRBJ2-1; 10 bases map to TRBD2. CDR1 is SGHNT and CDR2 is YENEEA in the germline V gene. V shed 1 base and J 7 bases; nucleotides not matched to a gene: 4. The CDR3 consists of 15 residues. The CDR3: CASSLGTSGINEQFF. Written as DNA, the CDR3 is TGTGCCAGCAGCTTAGGGACTAGCGGAATTAATGAGCAGTTCTTC.

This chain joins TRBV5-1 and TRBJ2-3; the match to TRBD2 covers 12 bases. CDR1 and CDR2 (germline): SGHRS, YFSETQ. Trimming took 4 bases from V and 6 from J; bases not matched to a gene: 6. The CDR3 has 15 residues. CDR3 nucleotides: TGCGCCAGCAGCGGCGGACTAGCGGGGTCTGATACGCAGTATTTT. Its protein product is CASSGGLAGSDTQYF.

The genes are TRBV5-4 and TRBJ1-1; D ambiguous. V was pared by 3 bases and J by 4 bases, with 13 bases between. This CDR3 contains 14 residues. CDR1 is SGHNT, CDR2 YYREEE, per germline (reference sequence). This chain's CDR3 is CASSSTGWFTEAFF. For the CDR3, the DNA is TGTGCCAGCAGCTCCACGGGGTGGTTCACTGAAGCTTTCTTT.

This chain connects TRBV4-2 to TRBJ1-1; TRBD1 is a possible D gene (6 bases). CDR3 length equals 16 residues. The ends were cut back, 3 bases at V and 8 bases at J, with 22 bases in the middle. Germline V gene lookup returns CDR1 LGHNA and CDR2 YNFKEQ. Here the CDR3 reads CASSHPGGGGGREAFF. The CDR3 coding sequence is TGTGCCAGCAGCCACCCCGGCGGGGGGGGCGGTAGGGAAGCTTTCTTT.

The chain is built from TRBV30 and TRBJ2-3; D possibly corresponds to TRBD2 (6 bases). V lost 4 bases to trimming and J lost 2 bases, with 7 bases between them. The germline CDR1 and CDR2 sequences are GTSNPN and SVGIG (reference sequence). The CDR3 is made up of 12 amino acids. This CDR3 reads CAWTRDTDTQYF. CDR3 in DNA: TGTGCCTGGACGCGGGACACAGATACGCAGTATTTT.

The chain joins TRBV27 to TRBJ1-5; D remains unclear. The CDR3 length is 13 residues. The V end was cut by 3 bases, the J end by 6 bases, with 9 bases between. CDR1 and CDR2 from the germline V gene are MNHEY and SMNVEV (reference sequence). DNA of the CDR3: TGTGCCAGCAGTTTTACACAGTCTCAGCCCCAGCATTTT. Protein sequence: CASSFTQSQPQHF.

DNA of the CDR3: TGTGCCAGCAGCTTAGTTTCAGGGGTCACAGATACGCAGTATTTT. It yields the protein CASSLVSGVTDTQYF. V is TRBV7-2 and J is TRBJ2-3; D may be TRBD1 (6 bases). Germline V CDR1 and CDR2: SGHTA, FQGNSA. The V end was cut by 1 base, the J end by 2 bases, with 10 bases between. The CDR3 is 15 residues long.

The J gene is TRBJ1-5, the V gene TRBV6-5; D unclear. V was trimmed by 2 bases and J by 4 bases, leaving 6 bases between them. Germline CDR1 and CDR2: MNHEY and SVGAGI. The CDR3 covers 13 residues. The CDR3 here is CASSYDGNQPQHF. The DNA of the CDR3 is TGTGCCAGCAGTTACGACGGGAATCAGCCCCAGCATTTT.

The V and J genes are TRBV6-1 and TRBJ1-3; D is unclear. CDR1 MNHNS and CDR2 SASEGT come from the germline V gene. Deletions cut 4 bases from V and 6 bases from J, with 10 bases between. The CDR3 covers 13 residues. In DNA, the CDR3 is TGTGCCAGCAGTGGTTTTCGGGAAAACACCATATATTTT. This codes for CASSGFRENTIYF.

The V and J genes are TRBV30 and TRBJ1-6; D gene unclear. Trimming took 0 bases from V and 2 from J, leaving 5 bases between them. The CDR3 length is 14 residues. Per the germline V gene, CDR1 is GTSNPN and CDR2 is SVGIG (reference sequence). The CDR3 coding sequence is TGTGCCTGGAGTGTAGAGGCCTATAATTCACCCCTCCACTTT. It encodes CAWSVEAYNSPLHF.

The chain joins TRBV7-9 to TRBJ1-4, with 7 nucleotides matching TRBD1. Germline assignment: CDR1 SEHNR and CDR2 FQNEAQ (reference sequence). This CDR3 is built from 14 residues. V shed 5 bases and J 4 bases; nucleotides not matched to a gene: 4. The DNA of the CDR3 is TGTGCCAGCAGCCCGGGACAGATTAATGAAAAACTGTTTTTT. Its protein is CASSPGQINEKLFF.

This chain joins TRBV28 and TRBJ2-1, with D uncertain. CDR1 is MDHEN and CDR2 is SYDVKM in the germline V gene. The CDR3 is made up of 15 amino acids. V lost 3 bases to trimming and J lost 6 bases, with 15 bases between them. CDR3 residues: CASSFLAVNRNEQFF. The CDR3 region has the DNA TGTGCCAGCAGTTTTCTGGCGGTGAACCGCAATGAGCAGTTCTTC. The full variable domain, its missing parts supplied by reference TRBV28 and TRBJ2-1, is DVKVTQSSRYLVKRTGEKVFLECVQDMDHENMFWYRQDPGLGLRLIYFSYDVKMKEKGDIPEGYSVSREKKERFSLILESASTNQTSMYLCASSFLAVNRNEQFFGPGTRLTVL.

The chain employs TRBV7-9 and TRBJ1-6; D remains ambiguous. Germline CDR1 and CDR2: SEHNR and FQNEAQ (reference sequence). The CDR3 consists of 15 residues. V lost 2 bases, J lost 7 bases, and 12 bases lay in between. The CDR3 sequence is CASSLTLRENSPLHF. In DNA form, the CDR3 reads TGTGCCAGCAGCTTAACGCTGCGGGAAAATTCACCCCTCCACTTT.

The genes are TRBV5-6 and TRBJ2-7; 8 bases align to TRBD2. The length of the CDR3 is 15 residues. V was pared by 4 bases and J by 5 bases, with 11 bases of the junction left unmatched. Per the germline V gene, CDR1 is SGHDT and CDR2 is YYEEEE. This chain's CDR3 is CASSLAGGRENEQYF. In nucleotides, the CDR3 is TGTGCCAGCAGCCTCGCGGGGGGCAGGGAGAACGAGCAGTACTTC.

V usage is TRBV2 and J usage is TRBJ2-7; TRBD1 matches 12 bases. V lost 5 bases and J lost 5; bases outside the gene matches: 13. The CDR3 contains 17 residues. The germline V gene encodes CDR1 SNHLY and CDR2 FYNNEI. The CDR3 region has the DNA TGTGCCAGCAGTTTAATACTTGCCGGGACAGGGGGCCACGAGCAGTACTTC. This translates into CASSLILAGTGGHEQYF.

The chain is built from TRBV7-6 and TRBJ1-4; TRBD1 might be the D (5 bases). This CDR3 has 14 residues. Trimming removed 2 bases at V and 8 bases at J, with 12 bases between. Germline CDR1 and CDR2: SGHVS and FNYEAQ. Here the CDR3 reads CASSLQGLGEKLFF. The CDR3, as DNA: TGTGCCAGCAGCTTACAGGGATTGGGGGAAAAACTGTTTTTT.

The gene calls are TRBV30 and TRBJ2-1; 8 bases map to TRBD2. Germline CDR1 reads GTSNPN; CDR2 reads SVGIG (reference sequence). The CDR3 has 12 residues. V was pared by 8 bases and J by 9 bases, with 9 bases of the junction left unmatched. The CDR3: CAGRLAGGEQFF. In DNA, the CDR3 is TGTGCCGGTCGACTTGCGGGGGGTGAGCAGTTCTTC.

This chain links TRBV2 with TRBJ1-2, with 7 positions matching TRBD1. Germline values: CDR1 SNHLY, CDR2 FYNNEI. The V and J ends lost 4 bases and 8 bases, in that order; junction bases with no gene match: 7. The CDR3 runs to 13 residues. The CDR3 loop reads CASSVVGGNGYTF. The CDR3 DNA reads TGTGCCAGCAGTGTAGTAGGGGGCAACGGCTACACCTTC.

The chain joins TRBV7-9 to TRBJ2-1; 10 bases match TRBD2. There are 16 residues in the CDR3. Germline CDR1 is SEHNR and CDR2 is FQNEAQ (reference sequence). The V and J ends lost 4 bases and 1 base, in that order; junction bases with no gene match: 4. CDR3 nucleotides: TGTGCCAGCAGCTACTCACTAGCGGGGTCCTACAATGAGCAGTTCTTC. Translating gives CASSYSLAGSYNEQFF.

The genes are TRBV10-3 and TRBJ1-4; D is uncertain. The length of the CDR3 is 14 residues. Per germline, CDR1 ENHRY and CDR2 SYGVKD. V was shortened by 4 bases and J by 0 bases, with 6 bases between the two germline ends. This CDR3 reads CAISVAATNEKLFF. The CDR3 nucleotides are TGTGCCATCAGTGTGGCTGCAACTAATGAAAAACTGTTTTTT.

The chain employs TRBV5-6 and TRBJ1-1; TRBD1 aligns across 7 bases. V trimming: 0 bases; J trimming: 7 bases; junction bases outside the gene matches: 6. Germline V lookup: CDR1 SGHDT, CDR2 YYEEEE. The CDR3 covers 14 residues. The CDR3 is CASSLGAGGLEAFF. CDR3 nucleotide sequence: TGTGCCAGCAGCTTGGGGGCAGGGGGACTTGAAGCTTTCTTT.

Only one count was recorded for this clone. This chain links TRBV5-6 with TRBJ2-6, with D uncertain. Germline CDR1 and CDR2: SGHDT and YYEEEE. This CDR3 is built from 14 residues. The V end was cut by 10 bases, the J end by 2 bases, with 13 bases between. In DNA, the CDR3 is TGTGCCTCGGGTCCCCCCGCTGGGGCCAACGTCCTGACTTTC. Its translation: CASGPPAGANVLTF.

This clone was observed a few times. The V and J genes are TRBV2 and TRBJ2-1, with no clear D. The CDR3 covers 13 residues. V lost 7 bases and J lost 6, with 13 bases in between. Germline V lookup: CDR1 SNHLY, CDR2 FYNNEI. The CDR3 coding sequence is TGTGCCAGCATGTTATCGGCGGCCAATGAGCAGTTCTTC. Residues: CASMLSAANEQFF.

CDR3 residues: CASSGERGGEQFF. CDR3 DNA sequence: TGTGCCAGCAGTGGCGAGAGGGGGGGTGAGCAGTTCTTC. This sequence joins TRBV6-5 and TRBJ2-1; tentatively, D is TRBD2 (7 bases). The CDR3 runs 13 residues. The germline gives CDR1 MNHEY, CDR2 SVGAGI. With 5 bases removed from V and 9 bases from J, the gap between germline ends came to 14 bases.

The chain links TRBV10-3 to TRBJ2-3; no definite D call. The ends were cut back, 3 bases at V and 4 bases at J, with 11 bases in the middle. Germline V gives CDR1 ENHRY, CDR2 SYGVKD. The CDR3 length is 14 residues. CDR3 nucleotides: TGTGCCATCAGTGATTCTGGTGGAGCAGATACGCAGTATTTT. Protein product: CAISDSGGADTQYF.

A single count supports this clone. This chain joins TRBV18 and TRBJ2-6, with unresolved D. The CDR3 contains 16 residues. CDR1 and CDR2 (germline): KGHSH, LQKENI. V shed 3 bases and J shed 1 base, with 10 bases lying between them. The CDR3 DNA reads TGTGCCAGCTCACCGCCGGGTCGGTCTGGGGCCAACGTCCTGACTTTC. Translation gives CASSPPGRSGANVLTF.

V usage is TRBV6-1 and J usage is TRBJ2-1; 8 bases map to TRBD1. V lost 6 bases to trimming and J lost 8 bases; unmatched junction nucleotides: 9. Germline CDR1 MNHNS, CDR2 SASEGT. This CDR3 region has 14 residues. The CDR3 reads CASSHPPGGYEQFF. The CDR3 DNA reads TGTGCCAGCAGCCACCCCCCAGGGGGCTATGAGCAGTTCTTC.